This record concerns one T cell receptor beta chain sequence. Its antigen is not identified. All of the isolated RNA was reverse transcribed, so expressed TCRB transcripts were sequenced. TCRdb's copy holds only in-frame clones and misses some; the assay was immunoSEQ multiplex PCR. This table has about 270,000 clones, roughly an eighth appearing once. This entry comes from a study of beta chain features in type 1 diabetes. Study-level findings and limits: For Type 1 diabetes patients, all four CD4+ subsets carried TCRB CDR3s that were moderately but significantly shorter. For type 1 diabetes patients, VDJ junctions showed fewer insertions and more deletions.

This CDR3 is built from 15 residues. Germline V lookup: CDR1 SGHRS, CDR2 YFSETQ. V lost 0 bases to trimming and J lost 7 bases; unmatched junction nucleotides: 6. The TCR was taken from a young man with type 1 diabetes. This chain connects TRBV5-1 to TRBJ2-7, with 11 bases fitting TRBD1. Sequenced input: naive CD4+ T cells from blood. CDR3 DNA sequence: TGCGCCAGCAGCTTGGATGGACAGGGGGCTCGGGAGCAGTACTTC. This gives the protein CASSLDGQGAREQYF. The entire variable domain, with the rest obtained from reference TRBV5-1 and TRBJ2-7, is as follows: KAGVTQTPRYLIKTRGQQVTLSCSPISGHRSVSWYQQTPGQGLQFLFEYFSETQRNKGNFPGRFSGRQFSNSRSEMNVSTLELGDSALYLCASSLDGQGAREQYFGPGTRLTVT.